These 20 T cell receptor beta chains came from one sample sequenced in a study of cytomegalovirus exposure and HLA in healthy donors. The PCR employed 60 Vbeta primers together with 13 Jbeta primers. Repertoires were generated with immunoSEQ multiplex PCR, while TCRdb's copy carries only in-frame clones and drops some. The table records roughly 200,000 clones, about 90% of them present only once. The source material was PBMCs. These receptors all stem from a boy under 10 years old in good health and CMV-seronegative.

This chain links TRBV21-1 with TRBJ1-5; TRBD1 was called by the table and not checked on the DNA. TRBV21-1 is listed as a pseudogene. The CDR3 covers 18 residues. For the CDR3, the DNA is TGTGCCAGCAGACTTCCGAAAGGGGGGACAGGGTACGATCAGCCCCAGCATTTT. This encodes CASRLPKGGTGYDQPQHF.

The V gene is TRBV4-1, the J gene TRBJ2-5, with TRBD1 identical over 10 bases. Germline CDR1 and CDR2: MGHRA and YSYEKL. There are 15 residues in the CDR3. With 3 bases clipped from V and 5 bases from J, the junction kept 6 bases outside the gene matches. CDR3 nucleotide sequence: TGCGCCAGCAGCCATCCGGGACAGGGGTCCGAGACCCAGTACTTC. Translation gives CASSHPGQGSETQYF.

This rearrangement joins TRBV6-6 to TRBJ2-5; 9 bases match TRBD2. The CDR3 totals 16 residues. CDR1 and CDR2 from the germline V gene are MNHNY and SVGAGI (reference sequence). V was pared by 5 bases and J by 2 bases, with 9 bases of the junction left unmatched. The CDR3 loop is CASSKPGTSRQETQYF. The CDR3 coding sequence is TGTGCCAGCAGTAAGCCCGGGACTAGCCGGCAAGAGACCCAGTACTTC.

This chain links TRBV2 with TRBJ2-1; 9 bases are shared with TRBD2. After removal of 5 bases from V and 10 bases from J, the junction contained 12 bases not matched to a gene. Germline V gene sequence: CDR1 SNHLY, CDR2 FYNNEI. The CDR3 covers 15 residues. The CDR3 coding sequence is TGTGCCAGCAGTAGGGAGGGCGGGGGGGCAGACGAGCAGTTCTTC. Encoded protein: CASSREGGGADEQFF.

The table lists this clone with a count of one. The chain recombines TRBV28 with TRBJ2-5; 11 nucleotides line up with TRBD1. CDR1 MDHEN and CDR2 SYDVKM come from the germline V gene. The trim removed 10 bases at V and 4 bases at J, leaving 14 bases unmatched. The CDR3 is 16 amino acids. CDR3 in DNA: TGTGCCACCCCCAAGGGGACAGGGGGTCATAGAGAGACCCAGTACTTC. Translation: CATPKGTGGHRETQYF.

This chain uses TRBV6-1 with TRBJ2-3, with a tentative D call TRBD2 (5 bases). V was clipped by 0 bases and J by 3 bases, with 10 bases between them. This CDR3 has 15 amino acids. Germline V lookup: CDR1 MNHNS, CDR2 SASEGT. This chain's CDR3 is CASSEAEVRTDTQYF. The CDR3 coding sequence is TGTGCCAGCAGTGAAGCGGAGGTCAGGACAGATACGCAGTATTTT.

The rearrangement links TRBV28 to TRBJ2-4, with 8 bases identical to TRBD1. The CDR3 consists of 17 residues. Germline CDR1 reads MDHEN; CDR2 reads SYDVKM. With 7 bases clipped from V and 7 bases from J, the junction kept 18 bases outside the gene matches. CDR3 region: CASTHLRPDRGGNIQYF. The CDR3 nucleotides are TGTGCCAGCACTCACTTACGGCCCGACAGGGGTGGGAACATTCAGTACTTC.

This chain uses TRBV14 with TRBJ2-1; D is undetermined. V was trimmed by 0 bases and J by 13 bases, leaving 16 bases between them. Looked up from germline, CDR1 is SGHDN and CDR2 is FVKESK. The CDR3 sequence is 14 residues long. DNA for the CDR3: TGTGCCAGCAGCCAAGATCTTTTTTTCGGCGGACAGTTCTTC. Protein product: CASSQDLFFGGQFF.

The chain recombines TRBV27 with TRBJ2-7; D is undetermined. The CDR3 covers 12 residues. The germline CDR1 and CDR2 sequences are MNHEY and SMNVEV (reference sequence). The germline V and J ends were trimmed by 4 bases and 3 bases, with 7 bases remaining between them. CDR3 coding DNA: TGTGCCAGCAGTTCAGACAACTACGAGCAGTACTTC. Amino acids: CASSSDNYEQYF.

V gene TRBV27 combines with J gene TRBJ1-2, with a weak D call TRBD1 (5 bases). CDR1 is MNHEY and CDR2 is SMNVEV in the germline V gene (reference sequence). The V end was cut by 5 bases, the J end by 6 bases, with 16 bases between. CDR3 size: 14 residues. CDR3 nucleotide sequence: TGTGCCAGCAGTAAAGCGCGCGGGGGTCATGGCTACACCTTC. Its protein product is CASSKARGGHGYTF.

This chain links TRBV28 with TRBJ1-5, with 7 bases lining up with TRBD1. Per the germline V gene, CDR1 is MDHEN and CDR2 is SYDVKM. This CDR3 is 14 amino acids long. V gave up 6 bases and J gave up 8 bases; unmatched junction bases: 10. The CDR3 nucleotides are TGTGCCAGCAGCCCGACAGGGTTTACTAAGCCCCAGCATTTT. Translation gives CASSPTGFTKPQHF. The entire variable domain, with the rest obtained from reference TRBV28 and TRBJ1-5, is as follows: DVKVTQSSRYLVKRTGEKVFLECVQDMDHENMFWYRQDPGLGLRLIYFSYDVKMKEKGDIPEGYSVSREKKERFSLILESASTNQTSMYLCASSPTGFTKPQHFGDGTRLSIL.

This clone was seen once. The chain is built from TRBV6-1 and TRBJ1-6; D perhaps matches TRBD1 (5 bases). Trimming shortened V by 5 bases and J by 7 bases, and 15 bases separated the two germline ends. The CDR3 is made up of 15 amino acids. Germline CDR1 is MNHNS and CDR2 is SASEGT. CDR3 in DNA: TGTGCCAGCAGTTCGCGACAGACCCTCAATTCACCCCTCCACTTT. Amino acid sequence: CASSSRQTLNSPLHF.

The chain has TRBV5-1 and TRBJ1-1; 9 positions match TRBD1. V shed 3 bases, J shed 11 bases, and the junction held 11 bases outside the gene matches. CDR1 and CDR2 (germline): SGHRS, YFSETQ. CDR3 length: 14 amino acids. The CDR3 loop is CASSSEPGQGRAFF. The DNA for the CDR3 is TGCGCCAGCAGCTCCGAACCGGGACAGGGACGTGCTTTCTTT.

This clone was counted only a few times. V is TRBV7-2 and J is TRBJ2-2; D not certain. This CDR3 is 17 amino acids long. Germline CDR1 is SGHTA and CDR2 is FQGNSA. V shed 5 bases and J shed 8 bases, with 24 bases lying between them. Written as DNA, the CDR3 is TGTGCCAGCAGCCCAATTCCCTCCCGAACTGGGCAGGGGGAGCTGTTTTTT. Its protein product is CASSPIPSRTGQGELFF.

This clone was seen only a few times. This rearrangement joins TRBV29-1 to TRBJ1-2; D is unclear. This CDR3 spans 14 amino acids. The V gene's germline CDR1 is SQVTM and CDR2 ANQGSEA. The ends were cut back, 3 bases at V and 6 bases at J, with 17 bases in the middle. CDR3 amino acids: CSVEGGAGNHGYTF. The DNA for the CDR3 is TGCAGCGTTGAGGGTGGAGCGGGAAACCATGGCTACACCTTC.

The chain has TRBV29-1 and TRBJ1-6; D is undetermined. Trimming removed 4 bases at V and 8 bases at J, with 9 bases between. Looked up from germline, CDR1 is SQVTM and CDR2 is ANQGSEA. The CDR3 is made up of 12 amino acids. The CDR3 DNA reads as TGCAGCGTTGGAGTGGGAGATTCACCCCTCCACTTT. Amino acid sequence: CSVGVGDSPLHF.

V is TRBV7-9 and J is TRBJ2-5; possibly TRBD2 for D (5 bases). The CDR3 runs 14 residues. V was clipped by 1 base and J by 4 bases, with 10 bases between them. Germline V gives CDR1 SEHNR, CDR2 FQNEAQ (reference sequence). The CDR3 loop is CASSLGVGGETQYF. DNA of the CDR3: TGTGCCAGCAGCTTAGGAGTCGGAGGAGAGACCCAGTACTTC.

CDR3 DNA sequence: TGCGCCAGCAGTTTGCAGGGAGGGGGACAAGAGACCCAGTACTTC. Translation: CASSLQGGGQETQYF. The V gene is TRBV5-1, the J gene TRBJ2-5; possible D gene TRBD2, 7 bases. Germline V gene data show CDR1 as SGHRS and CDR2 as YFSETQ. This CDR3 has 15 residues. Trimming took 5 bases from V and 2 from J, leaving 16 bases between them. Combining the CDR3 with reference TRBV5-1 and TRBJ2-5 gives the whole variable domain KAGVTQTPRYLIKTRGQQVTLSCSPISGHRSVSWYQQTPGQGLQFLFEYFSETQRNKGNFPGRFSGRQFSNSRSEMNVSTLELGDSALYLCASSLQGGGQETQYFGPGTRLLVL.

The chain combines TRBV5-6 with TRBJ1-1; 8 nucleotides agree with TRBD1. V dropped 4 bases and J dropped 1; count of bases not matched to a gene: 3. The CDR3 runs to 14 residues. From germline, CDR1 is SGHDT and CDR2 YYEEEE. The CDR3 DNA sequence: TGTGCCAGCAGCCTGGACAGGGCGAACACTGAAGCTTTCTTT. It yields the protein CASSLDRANTEAFF.

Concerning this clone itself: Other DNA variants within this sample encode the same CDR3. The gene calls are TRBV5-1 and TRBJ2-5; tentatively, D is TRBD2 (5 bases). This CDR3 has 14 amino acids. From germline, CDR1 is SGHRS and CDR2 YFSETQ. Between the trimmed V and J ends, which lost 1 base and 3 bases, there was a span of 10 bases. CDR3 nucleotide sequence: TGCGCCAGCAGCTTGTCGGGAACAGAAGAGACCCAGTACTTC. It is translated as CASSLSGTEETQYF.